This is a list of T cell receptor beta chains from one sample in a study of regulatory T cells in long-lasting Graves disease. From the multiplex PCR reads, TCRdb called clonotypes with MiXCR, one entry per CDR3 protein. The sample includes around 450,000 distinct CDR3 sequences, about 17% of them seen just once. The same data also went into a second study, on T cells in Graves' hyperthyroidism and ophthalmopathy.

The sequencing here drew on peripheral blood mononuclear cells (PBMCs), taken at new diagnosis, from a patient treated with antithyroid drugs. The origin of the receptors is a man in his forties with Graves disease. The CDR3 runs from the conserved cysteine through the conserved F or W. Fields, in order: CDR3 length, V gene, D gene, J gene, clone size, CDR3 protein, CDR3 DNA. A D gene is named only where the DNA matches it firmly. A row's size may be missing; if present it is once, few, many or a size class.

>14|TRBV28|.|TRBJ2-1|few
CASMSMRGDNEQFF
TGTGCCAGCATGAGTATGCGGGGAGACAATGAGCAGTTCTTC
>17|TRBV9|TRBD2|TRBJ2-1|.
CASSPHSGSGGYNEQFF
TGTGCCAGCAGCCCCCATAGCGGGAGCGGGGGGTACAATGAGCAGTTCTTC
>14|TRBV11-3|TRBD1|TRBJ1-1|many
CASSGDRGGPEAFF
TGTGCCAGCAGCGGAGACAGGGGTGGCCCTGAAGCTTTCTTT
>16|TRBV6-2/TRBV6-3|TRBD2|TRBJ2-7|.
CASSSPTSGAAREQYF
TGTGCCAGCAGTTCCCCGACTAGCGGAGCCGCCCGGGAGCAGTACTTC
>14|TRBV11-2|.|TRBJ2-5|.
CASSLGDTKETQYF
TGTGCCAGCAGTTTAGGGGACACTAAAGAGACCCAGTACTTC
>13|TRBV6-1|.|TRBJ2-2|few
CASSERGSGELFF
TGTGCCAGCAGTGAAAGAGGGTCCGGGGAGCTGTTTTTT
>12|TRBV20-1|.|TRBJ2-5|.
CSALRQQETQYF
TGCAGTGCTCTTCGACAGCAAGAGACCCAGTACTTC
>13|TRBV6-1|.|TRBJ1-1|many
CASSEVGRTEAFF
TGTGCCAGCAGTGAAGTAGGGAGGACTGAAGCTTTCTTT
>11|TRBV20-1|.|TRBJ2-7|many
CSARVTYEQYF
TGCAGTGCTAGAGTGACCTACGAGCAGTACTTC
>16|TRBV5-1|.|TRBJ2-6|few
CASSIREVSGANVLTF
TGCGCCAGCAGCATACGGGAAGTCTCTGGGGCCAACGTCCTGACTTTC
>16|TRBV20-1|.|TRBJ2-5|many
CSASHLGTSNGETQYF
TGCAGTGCTAGCCATCTCGGGACATCCAACGGAGAGACCCAGTACTTC
>15|TRBV6-2/TRBV6-3|.|TRBJ2-7|many
CASSEFGRGTHEQYF
TGTGCCAGCAGTGAATTTGGCAGGGGAACCCACGAGCAGTACTTC
>14|TRBV6-1|TRBD1|TRBJ1-5|many
CASQVRGLNQPQHF
TGTGCCAGTCAAGTCAGGGGGTTGAATCAGCCCCAGCATTTT
>14|TRBV28|.|TRBJ1-1|many
CASKPEGKGPRAFF
TGTGCCAGCAAACCCGAAGGGAAGGGCCCAAGGGCTTTCTTT
>13|TRBV29-1|.|TRBJ1-1|few
CSVLLQANTEAFF
TGCAGCGTTCTCCTTCAGGCGAACACTGAAGCTTTCTTT
>15|TRBV20-1|.|TRBJ1-5|many
CSARFQDYSNQPQHF
TGCAGTGCTAGATTCCAGGACTATAGCAATCAGCCCCAGCATTTT
>12|TRBV28|.|TRBJ1-6|few
CASSMGDSPLHF
TGTGCCAGCAGTATGGGGGACTCACCCCTCCACTTT
>18|TRBV12-3/TRBV12-4|.|TRBJ2-3|many
CASSLHPPGLAFTDTQYF
TGTGCCAGCAGTTTACACCCCCCCGGGCTAGCGTTTACAGATACGCAGTATTTT
>14|TRBV6-9|.|TRBJ1-1|many
CASSSIPGTTEAFF
TGTGCCAGCAGTTCGATCCCAGGCACCACTGAAGCTTTCTTT
>15|TRBV29-1|.|TRBJ2-1|many
CSSGASANSYNEQFF
TGCAGCTCCGGGGCTAGCGCAAACTCCTACAATGAGCAGTTCTTC
>13|TRBV28|TRBD1|TRBJ2-7|many
CASAPGQSYEQYF
TGTGCCAGTGCGCCGGGACAGAGCTACGAGCAGTACTTC
>16|TRBV5-1|.|TRBJ2-7|.
CASSLPTGSIRDEQYF
TGCGCCAGCAGTCTGCCGACAGGCTCGATCCGGGACGAGCAGTACTTC
>13|TRBV7-9|TRBD2|TRBJ2-2|few
CASSGLGSGELFF
TGTGCCAGCAGCGGACTAGGCTCCGGGGAGCTGTTTTTT
>19|TRBV13|TRBD1|TRBJ2-7|few
CASSQGVPPGQGSSYEQYF
TGCGCCAGCAGCCAAGGAGTCCCCCCGGGACAGGGGAGCTCCTACGAGCAGTACTTC
>13|TRBV14|.|TRBJ2-1|few
CASSPGLYYEQFF
TGTGCCAGCAGCCCGGGGCTATACTATGAGCAGTTCTTC
>14|TRBV6-1|TRBD2|TRBJ2-5|many
CASRESGSYETQYF
TGTGCCAGCAGGGAAAGCGGGAGCTATGAGACCCAGTACTTC
>16|TRBV7-9|.|TRBJ1-1|.
CACSLVTGQVNTEAFF
TGTGCCTGCAGCTTAGTCACGGGCCAAGTGAACACTGAAGCTTTCTTT
>17|TRBV6-4|TRBD1|TRBJ1-5|few
CAGTGEVGLNHNQPQHF
TGTGCCGGTACAGGGGAAGTAGGGCTTAATCACAATCAGCCCCAGCATTTT
>15|TRBV11-3|.|TRBJ2-2|many
CASSYRAGNTGELFF
TGTGCCAGCAGCTATAGGGCAGGGAACACCGGGGAGCTGTTTTTT
>14|TRBV10-3|TRBD1|TRBJ1-2|.
CAITHLDRGRGYTF
TGTGCCATCACCCATCTCGACAGGGGGCGAGGCTACACCTTC
>12|TRBV19|.|TRBJ1-2|.
CATSGAGDGYTF
TGTGCCACCAGTGGGGCAGGGGATGGCTACACCTTC
>13|TRBV5-1|.|TRBJ1-1|many
CASSGGGRTEAFF
TGCGCCAGCAGCGGGGGCGGCCGCACTGAAGCTTTCTTT
>14|TRBV28|.|TRBJ1-2|few
CASKVGAGNYGYTF
TGTGCCAGCAAAGTTGGGGCCGGTAACTATGGCTACACCTTC
>13|TRBV28|.|TRBJ1-1|many
CASSFWGSTEAFF
TGTGCCAGCAGTTTTTGGGGGAGCACTGAAGCTTTCTTT
>14|TRBV5-1|TRBD1|TRBJ2-1|many
CASSRGQGDGEQFF
TGCGCCAGCAGCCGGGGACAGGGAGACGGGGAGCAGTTCTTC
>15|TRBV27|.|TRBJ1-4|.
CASSFRGRGIEKLFF
TGTGCCAGCAGTTTTAGGGGCAGGGGAATAGAAAAACTGTTTTTT
>19|TRBV10-3|TRBD1|TRBJ2-3|many
CAITPGQGLPNGSTDTQYF
TGTGCCATCACGCCGGGACAGGGCCTTCCTAATGGCAGCACAGATACGCAGTATTTT
>13|TRBV5-1|.|TRBJ1-1|few
CASSTGDDVEAFF
TGCGCCAGCAGCACCGGGGACGATGTTGAAGCTTTCTTT
>16|TRBV9|.|TRBJ2-2|.
CASSGPRGARAGELFF
TGTGCCAGCAGCGGTCCCAGGGGGGCGCGTGCCGGGGAGCTGTTTTTT
>14|TRBV29-1|.|TRBJ1-1|many
CSVNRGRRNTEAFF
TGCAGCGTTAACCGGGGACGGAGGAACACTGAAGCTTTCTTT
>17|TRBV5-1|TRBD2|TRBJ2-1|few
CASSKGFGTSGSLLQFF
TGCGCCAGTAGCAAGGGGTTCGGGACTAGCGGGAGTCTCCTGCAGTTCTTC
>15|TRBV19|TRBD1|TRBJ1-1|.
CASSPGDRGYTEAFF
TGTGCCAGTAGCCCTGGGGACAGGGGGTACACTGAAGCTTTCTTT
>13|TRBV10-3|.|TRBJ1-5|few
CAIGAGANQPQHF
TGTGCCATCGGGGCAGGGGCCAATCAGCCCCAGCATTTT
>13|TRBV12-5|.|TRBJ1-1|few
CASGPGGGVEAFF
TGTGCTAGTGGTCCCGGGGGGGGAGTGGAAGCTTTCTTT
>15|TRBV3-1|.|TRBJ2-1|many
CASSQDWKGGNEQFF
TGTGCCAGCAGCCAAGATTGGAAAGGGGGCAATGAGCAGTTCTTC
>12|TRBV2|.|TRBJ2-7|many
CANRDNYYEQYF
TGTGCCAACCGGGACAACTACTACGAGCAGTACTTC
>12|TRBV19|.|TRBJ1-2|.
CASQLTAYGYTF
TGTGCCAGTCAGTTGACAGCATATGGCTACACCTTC
>14|TRBV20-1|TRBD2|TRBJ2-1|few
CSARVAGVYNEQFF
TGCAGTGCTAGAGTAGCGGGAGTCTACAATGAGCAGTTCTTC